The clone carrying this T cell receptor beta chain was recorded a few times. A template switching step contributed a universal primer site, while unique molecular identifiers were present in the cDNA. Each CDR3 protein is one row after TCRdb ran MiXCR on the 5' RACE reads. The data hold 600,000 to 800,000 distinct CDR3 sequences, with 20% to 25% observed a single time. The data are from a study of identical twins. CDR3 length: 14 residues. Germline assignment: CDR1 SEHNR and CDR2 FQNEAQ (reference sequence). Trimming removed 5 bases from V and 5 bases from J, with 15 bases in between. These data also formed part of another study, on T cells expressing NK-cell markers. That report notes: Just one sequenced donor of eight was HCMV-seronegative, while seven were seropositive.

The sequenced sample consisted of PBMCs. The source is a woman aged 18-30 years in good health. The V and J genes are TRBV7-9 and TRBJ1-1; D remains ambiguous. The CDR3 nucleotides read TGTGCCAGCAGCAAACCGGTGGGGAGGACTGAAGCTTTCTTT. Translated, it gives CASSKPVGRTEAFF.